The rows below give T cell receptor beta chains drawn from one sample of a study of blood T cell repertoires in COVID-19. Only in-frame clones appear in the TCRdb table, and some are missing; sequencing was by immunoSEQ multiplex PCR. The sample comprises over 70,000 clones, about 80% of which are singletons, and 15% to 20% rests with the top ten. The sequenced sample was peripheral blood. The origin of the receptors is a man between 65 and 85 years old who had recovered from COVID-19. CDR3s include the opening cysteine and the closing phenylalanine or tryptophan. A D gene is named only where the DNA matches it firmly.

j_call v_call d_call cdr3_aa
TRBJ2-1 TRBV4-1 TRBD2 CASSQGTSLSFGYNEQFF
TRBJ2-5 TRBV3-1/TRBV3-2 - CASSPGTGFQETQYF
TRBJ2-5 TRBV29-1 TRBD2 CSSAGTKQETQYF
TRBJ2-7 TRBV9 - CASSVQSEGEQYF
TRBJ1-5 TRBV19 - CASVGHKASDQPQHF
TRBJ2-2 TRBV7-3 TRBD1 CASSFSGTGPLNTGELFF
TRBJ1-5 TRBV18 - CASSLHHNQPQHF
TRBJ1-4 TRBV5-1 - CASSLGQALTNEKLFF
TRBJ2-7 TRBV18 - CASSPGLTYEQYF
TRBJ2-1 TRBV27 - CASSFLAGKEFF
TRBJ2-4 TRBV5-1 TRBD1 CASSSDRVQNIQYF
TRBJ1-2 TRBV30 - CAWSVQAAGYTF
TRBJ2-5 TRBV3-1/TRBV3-2 - CASSQGLGVQETQYF
TRBJ2-1 TRBV29-1 - CSLKGLETEYNEQFF
TRBJ1-5 TRBV9 - CASSVGPGGNQPQHF
TRBJ2-5 TRBV5-1 TRBD2 CASSDTGGQETQYF
TRBJ1-2 TRBV12-3/TRBV12-4 - CASSPDRLYGYTF
TRBJ2-7 TRBV7-2 - CASSAQTASYEQYF
TRBJ2-7 TRBV5-8 TRBD2 CASSPAGGPYEQYF
TRBJ1-2 TRBV27 TRBD1 CASSFQGAPDYGYTF
TRBJ2-7 TRBV5-1 - CASKRGGGYEQYF
TRBJ1-2 TRBV28 - CASSSGDGGFYGYTF
TRBJ1-6 TRBV5-6 TRBD1 CASREGQGISPLHF
TRBJ1-5 TRBV28 - CASRNREGQPQHF
TRBJ2-3 TRBV7-2 TRBD2 CASSLSGGAHTQYF
TRBJ1-5 TRBV12-3/TRBV12-4 - CASRAGGPQHF
TRBJ2-3 TRBV5-1 TRBD1 CASSLEGTGDTDTQYF
TRBJ2-1 TRBV4-3 - CASSPGPEGTVDNEQFF
TRBJ1-2 TRBV27 TRBD1 CASSFSGGYGYTF
TRBJ1-1 TRBV7-9 - CASGQSYTEAFF
TRBJ1-3 TRBV7-6 TRBD1 CASSPRGQDSGNTIYF
TRBJ2-1 TRBV5-1 TRBD2 CASSASGGALGEQFF
TRBJ1-2 TRBV10-3 TRBD1 CAIRNGTANYGYTF
TRBJ1-6 TRBV5-6 - CASSFSEGNSPLHF
TRBJ2-7 TRBV5-1 - CASSLGLERSYEQYF
TRBJ2-6 TRBV28 - CASSLWRAGANVLTF
TRBJ1-6 TRBV10-2 - CASSRDTSSYNSPLHF
TRBJ2-5 TRBV2 - CASSVKLQETQYF
TRBJ2-1 TRBV9 TRBD2 CASSVAPVTSGSYNEQFF
TRBJ1-3 TRBV28 - CASSPRTFVNTIYF
TRBJ1-5 TRBV4-3 TRBD1 CASSQVTGGQPQHF
TRBJ2-2 TRBV7-2 TRBD2 CASSLAVLAANTGELFF
TRBJ1-2 TRBV21-1 - CASSARQVGYTF
TRBJ1-2 TRBV7-9 - CASSLHGTEYGYTF
TRBJ2-7 TRBV7-2 TRBD2 CASSLRREYEQYF
TRBJ1-5 TRBV6-1 TRBD1 CASRATGGGNQPQHF
TRBJ1-6 TRBV15 - CATSRDRESPLHF
TRBJ2-5 TRBV24-1 - CATTEDGQETQYF
TRBJ1-1 TRBV5-6 - CASSLGQWGPEAFF
TRBJ1-2 TRBV19 TRBD1 CASSDWDRGNYGYTF
TRBJ2-5 TRBV2 TRBD2 CASSEELAGAQETQYF
TRBJ1-6 TRBV24-1 TRBD1 CAAGTGNSPLHF
TRBJ1-5 TRBV28 TRBD1 CANRTGDGQPQHF
TRBJ2-3 TRBV27 TRBD2 CASSFLRTVAGTSTDTQYF
TRBJ2-2 TRBV5-6 TRBD1 CASSSAGQGGTGELFF
TRBJ1-5 TRBV27 TRBD1 CASRLTGAYNQPQHF
TRBJ1-4 TRBV6-5 - CASSRGSTNEKLFF
TRBJ2-5 TRBV9 TRBD2 CASSVGLAGAETQYF
TRBJ2-7 TRBV5-5 - CASSLWDSSYEQYF